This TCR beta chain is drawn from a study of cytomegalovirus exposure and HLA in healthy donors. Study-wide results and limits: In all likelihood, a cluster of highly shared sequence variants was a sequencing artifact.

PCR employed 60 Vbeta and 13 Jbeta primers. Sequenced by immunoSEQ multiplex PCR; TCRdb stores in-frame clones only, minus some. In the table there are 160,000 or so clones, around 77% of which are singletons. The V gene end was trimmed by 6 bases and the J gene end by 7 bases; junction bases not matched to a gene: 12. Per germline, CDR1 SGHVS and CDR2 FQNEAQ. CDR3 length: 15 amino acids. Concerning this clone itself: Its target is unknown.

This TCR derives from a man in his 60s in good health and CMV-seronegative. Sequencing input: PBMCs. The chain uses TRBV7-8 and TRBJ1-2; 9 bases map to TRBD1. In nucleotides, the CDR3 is TGTGCCAGCAGACGTCCCGGGACAGGGTCGGGTGGCTACACCTTC. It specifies CASRRPGTGSGGYTF.